This T cell receptor (beta chain) appears in the sequencing data of a study of regulatory T cells in long-lasting Graves disease. Study context: With positive TSH receptor antibodies and over 5 years of antithyroid drugs, Graves' disease was considered persistent.

Through Arm-PCR of CDR3 regions and iRepertoire HTBI primers, TCR beta libraries were built. One entry per CDR3 protein results from TCRdb running MiXCR on the multiplex PCR reads. This repertoire shows about 470,000 distinct CDR3 sequences, around a fifth found once; its top ten account for roughly 7%. CDR3 length equals 15 residues. CDR1 is SQVTM and CDR2 is ANQGSEA in the germline V gene. Germline trimming cut 7 bases from V and 1 base from J; bases unmatched to any gene: 10. The sample's time point: persistent/refractory GD, antithyroid drugs over 5 years with positive TRAb. Generation of the TCR library employed RNA extracted from PBMCs.

The chain combines TRBV29-1 with TRBJ1-1; 9 bases match TRBD1. The TCR was taken from a female donor with Graves disease. The sequencing here drew on peripheral blood mononuclear cells (PBMCs), taken when the disease was refractory, from a patient treated with antithyroid drugs. The CDR3 DNA is TGCAGCGCCACCGTACAGGGGGCGCGGAACACTGAAGCTTTCTTT. Amino acids: CSATVQGARNTEAFF.